This passage covers 13 T cell receptor beta chains from one sample sequenced in a study of cytomegalovirus exposure and HLA in healthy donors (dated by TCRdb to about 2017). Preparation of the library involved the immunoSEQ multiplex PCR assay. For the multiplex PCR, a mixture combining 60 forward primers for TCR Vbeta segments and 13 reverse primers for TCR Jbeta segments was used. Imported from immuneACCESS, the table was reduced by TCRdb to in-frame sequences with V and J called. These copies leave out some clones; in studies compared against another copy, an unresolved V gene accounts for under half, and the cause of the remainder is not known. The sample table records over 110,000 clones; roughly 73% of these occur just once. The ten largest clones capture roughly 1.3% of the sample. The sample comprised PBMCs. These receptors were taken from a woman aged 40 to 55 in good health and CMV-seronegative.

This clone came up once. The V gene is TRBV5-1, the J gene TRBJ2-3, with 10 nucleotides matching TRBD2. The CDR3 contains 15 residues. The germline V gene has CDR1 SGHRS and CDR2 YFSETQ. J lost 6 bases, V lost 3 bases, and 7 bases had no gene match. The CDR3 spells CASSSQRGGSDTQYF. As DNA, the CDR3 is TGCGCCAGCAGCTCCCAGCGGGGGGGCTCGGATACGCAGTATTTT.

The rearrangement joins TRBV18 to TRBJ2-7; TRBD1 matches 7 bases. The CDR3 is 14 residues long. J was trimmed by 3 bases and V by 6 bases; bases with no gene match: 8. Germline CDR1 reads KGHSH; CDR2 reads LQKENI. The CDR3 DNA sequence: TGTGCCAGCTCGCCCGGACAGGCCATCTACGAGCAGTACTTC. Protein: CASSPGQAIYEQYF.

This chain connects TRBV27 to TRBJ1-2, with D possibly TRBD1 on 6 matching bases. Trimming took off 2 bases at V and 4 bases at J, with 20 bases between the two ends. In germline, CDR1 is MNHEY, CDR2 SMNVEV (reference sequence). This CDR3 spans 17 amino acids. CDR3: CASSLGSRQGRLYGYTF. CDR3 nucleotides: TGTGCCAGCAGTTTAGGGTCGAGGCAGGGGCGCCTCTATGGCTACACCTTC.

The V call is TRBV5-1, the J call TRBJ1-6; D is perhaps TRBD1 (5 bases). Per germline, CDR1 SGHRS and CDR2 YFSETQ. This CDR3 has 15 amino acids. The germline V and J ends were trimmed by 4 bases and 10 bases, with 18 bases remaining between them. CDR3 in DNA: TGCGCCAGCAGCCTGACAGAGCAGGAACTCTCACCCCTCCACTTT. This codes for CASSLTEQELSPLHF. Based on the CDR3 plus reference TRBV5-1 and TRBJ1-6, the full variable domain is KAGVTQTPRYLIKTRGQQVTLSCSPISGHRSVSWYQQTPGQGLQFLFEYFSETQRNKGNFPGRFSGRQFSNSRSEMNVSTLELGDSALYLCASSLTEQELSPLHFGNGTRLTVT.

CDR3 nucleotides: TGCGCCAGCAGCCAAGGACAGACAGATACGCAGTATTTT. Amino acids: CASSQGQTDTQYF. This sequence joins TRBV4-3 and TRBJ2-3; D possibly corresponds to TRBD1 (5 bases). V was shortened by 1 base and J by 3 bases, with 5 bases between the two germline ends. This CDR3 is 13 amino acids long. Germline V gene lookup returns CDR1 LGHNA and CDR2 YSLEER.

The chain couples TRBV28 to TRBJ1-2; 7 positions match TRBD1. The junction had 9 bases not matched to a gene; V was cut back by 3 bases and J by 8 bases. Per the germline V gene, CDR1 is MDHEN and CDR2 is SYDVKM. The CDR3 is 14 residues long. CDR3 bases: TGTGCCAGCAGTTTGGTCGACAGGGCCGTAGGCTACACCTTC. This encodes CASSLVDRAVGYTF.

This clone was found many times. The V call is TRBV5-1, the J call TRBJ2-1; TRBD2 aligns across 10 bases. CDR3 length equals 15 residues. Germline CDR1 reads SGHRS; CDR2 reads YFSETQ. V lost 7 bases and J lost 2; bases outside the gene matches: 6. In nucleotides, the CDR3 is TGCGCCAGCGCTTTAGCGGGGGGTACCTACAATGAGCAGTTCTTC. Encoded protein: CASALAGGTYNEQFF.

The chain couples TRBV7-9 to TRBJ1-5; D unclear. Trimming removed 3 bases from V and 7 bases from J, with 7 bases in between. From germline, CDR1 is SEHNR and CDR2 FQNEAQ (reference sequence). The CDR3 contains 12 residues. In DNA form, the CDR3 reads TGTGCCAGCAGCTTGGTGGGCCAGCCCCAGCATTTT. As protein: CASSLVGQPQHF. Combining the CDR3 with reference TRBV7-9 and TRBJ1-5 gives the whole variable domain DTGVSQNPRHKITKRGQNVTFRCDPISEHNRLYWYRQTLGQGPEFLTYFQNEAQLEKSRLLSDRFSAERPKGSFSTLEIQRTEQGDSAMYLCASSLVGQPQHFGDGTRLSIL.

This clone was observed a handful of times. The chain employs TRBV5-1 and TRBJ1-4; possible D gene TRBD1, 6 bases. The germline V and J ends were trimmed by 4 bases and 4 bases, with 14 bases remaining between them. The CDR3 runs to 15 residues. Germline CDR1 reads SGHRS; CDR2 reads YFSETQ. The CDR3 region has the DNA TGCGCCAGCAGCAAAGGACAGACGATTAATGAAAAACTGTTTTTT. It codes for CASSKGQTINEKLFF.

The sample holds a few counts of this clone. V is TRBV4-3 and J is TRBJ1-1; 9 positions match TRBD1. CDR1 and CDR2 from the germline V gene are LGHNA and YSLEER. The junction had 7 bases not matched to a gene; V was cut back by 2 bases and J by 6 bases. The CDR3 has 15 residues. The CDR3: CASSQTRGQGPEAFF. CDR3 DNA: TGCGCCAGCAGCCAAACAAGGGGACAGGGCCCTGAAGCTTTCTTT.

J is TRBJ1-4 and V is TRBV5-1, with 12 bases identical to TRBD1. The CDR3 is 15 residues long. Trimming removed 2 bases from V and 7 bases from J; junction bases left unmatched: 3. Germline CDR1 reads SGHRS; CDR2 reads YFSETQ. CDR3 sequence: CASSFGTGGGEKLFF. The DNA for the CDR3 is TGCGCCAGCAGCTTCGGGACAGGGGGCGGTGAAAAACTGTTTTTT.

This clone was recorded a few times. The CDR3 reads CASGLTEMNTEAFF. CDR3 DNA: TGTGCTAGTGGCCTGACAGAAATGAACACTGAAGCTTTCTTT. The V call is TRBV12-5, the J call TRBJ1-1, with a tentative D call TRBD1 (5 bases). Between the trimmed V and J ends, which lost 6 bases and 0 bases, there was a span of 11 bases. The CDR3 length is 14 residues. Germline V gene sequence: CDR1 LGHNT, CDR2 FRNRAP.

Notes on this clone: The sample carries other DNA sequences with the same CDR3. This chain uses TRBV19 with TRBJ1-2, with D possibly TRBD1 on 6 matching bases. Trimming shortened V by 5 bases and J by 4 bases, and 11 bases separated the two germline ends. The germline V gene has CDR1 LNHDA and CDR2 SQIVND (reference sequence). The CDR3 sequence is 13 residues long. Written as DNA, the CDR3 is TGTGCCAGTAGTCGGGACACTTCCTATGGCTACACCTTC. Translating gives CASSRDTSYGYTF.